This paragraph covers one T cell receptor (beta chain) sequence. This record comes from a study of T cell responses to AZD1222 COVID-19 vaccine. Sequencing used immunoSEQ multiplex PCR; TCRdb keeps in-frame clones, though not all of them. In the table there are tens of thousands of clones, 82% of which are singletons. Looked up from germline, CDR1 is SEHNR and CDR2 is FQNEAQ (reference sequence). This CDR3 comprises 20 residues. V shed 7 bases and J shed 7 bases, with 35 bases lying between them. This receptor was identified in an adult in good health. The source material was peripheral blood, sampled on day 0 of AZD1222 vaccination. The J gene is TRBJ2-1, the V gene TRBV7-9; D may be TRBD2 (6 bases). The CDR3 protein is CASTQGGLGQINNRANEQFF. CDR3 sequence (DNA): TGTGCCAGCACCCAGGGAGGCCTAGGGCAGATTAATAATCGGGCGAATGAGCAGTTCTTC.